This TCR beta chain was documented in a study of T cell clonality in common variable immunodeficiency. Germline-derived CDR1 and CDR2 are SGHTA and FQGNSA. Trimming cost V 5 bases and J 7 bases, with 8 bases left between them. This CDR3 contains 11 residues. Patients and controls were mostly of Caucasian heritage. The protocol was immunoSEQ multiplex PCR, while the TCRdb copy is restricted to in-frame clones and leaves out a portion. This sample has roughly 57,000 clones and no singletons, with roughly 0.83% in the ten largest. This clone has a count of ten or more. The read terminates 3 residues before the CDR3 end, so the remaining end is supplied by the germline J gene.

The J gene is TRBJ1-1, the V gene TRBV7-2; the D gene is possibly TRBD1 (5 bases). The sequenced sample was peripheral blood mononuclear cells. The sequence was collected from a person between 18 and 75 years old in good health. The CDR3 reads CASSRTFEAFF. The part of the CDR3 DNA that was read is TGTGCCAGCAGCCGGACATTTGAA. The variable domain in full, with the rest retrieved from reference TRBV7-2 and TRBJ1-1, is GAGVSQSPSNKVTEKGKDVELRCDPISGHTALYWYRQSLGQGLEFLIYFQGNSAPDKSGLPSDRFSAERTGGSVSTLTIQRTQQEDSAVYLCASSRTFEAFFGQGTRLTVV.